This T cell receptor (beta chain) was sequenced during a study of cytomegalovirus exposure and HLA in healthy donors. It was healthy bone marrow donors who served as donors. Study outcomes and limitations: In a later analysis, TCR beta V- and J-gene trimming was associated with a missense DCLRE1C variant. Analyses of presence/absence relied on an assumption of roughly uniform sequencing depth across donors.

The PCR made use of 60 Vbeta and 13 Jbeta primers. Measured with immunoSEQ multiplex PCR; TCRdb has only the in-frame clones, and not every one. This sample has about 130,000 clones, with over 65% found just once. Worth noting for this clone: Its antigen is as yet unknown.

V was clipped by 6 bases and J by 6 bases; unmatched bases: 8. This CDR3 has 13 amino acids. Germline loops: CDR1 MNHNS, CDR2 SASEGT. The specimen sequenced was PBMCs. This chain connects TRBV6-1 to TRBJ2-7; 7 bases map to TRBD2. This sequence originates from a female donor in good health and CMV-seropositive. CDR3 amino acids: CASSLIPGGEQYF. The CDR3 bases are TGTGCCAGCAGCCTTATCCCGGGAGGCGAGCAGTACTTC.